This TCR beta chain stems from a study of OX40 agonist ivuxolimab in advanced cancers. Study summary: The group had a mean age of about 60 years, ranged from 23 to 79, and was 82.7% male. Enrollees could have had prior anti-PD-1, anti-PD-L1 or anti-CTLA-4 therapy, which about 40% had received.

Regarding this clone: Antigen specificity is unknown.

CDR1 is SQVTM and CDR2 is ANQGSEA in the germline V gene. The CDR3 is 14 residues long. Systemic immunosuppression or autoimmune disease history was grounds to exclude patients. Study observations and caveats: Expanded peripheral T-cell antigen specificity went undetermined.

Profiled with immunoSEQ multiplex PCR; TCRdb holds only in-frame clones, not every one. The repertoire holds approximately 15,000 clones, roughly 80% seen once, with 30% to 35% in the top ten. The receptor was isolated from an adult with an advanced solid tumor such as melanoma, head and neck, liver or kidney cancer. The rearrangement links TRBV29-1 to TRBJ2-7; tentatively, D is TRBD1 or TRBD2 (5 bases each). Sequencing was performed on CD4+ or CD8+ T cells sorted from blood, taken in a trial of the OX40 agonist ivuxolimab. The CDR3: CSARLGDLTYEQYF. CDR3 DNA: TGCAGTGCCCGCTTGGGGGACCTAACCTACGAGCAGTACTTC.